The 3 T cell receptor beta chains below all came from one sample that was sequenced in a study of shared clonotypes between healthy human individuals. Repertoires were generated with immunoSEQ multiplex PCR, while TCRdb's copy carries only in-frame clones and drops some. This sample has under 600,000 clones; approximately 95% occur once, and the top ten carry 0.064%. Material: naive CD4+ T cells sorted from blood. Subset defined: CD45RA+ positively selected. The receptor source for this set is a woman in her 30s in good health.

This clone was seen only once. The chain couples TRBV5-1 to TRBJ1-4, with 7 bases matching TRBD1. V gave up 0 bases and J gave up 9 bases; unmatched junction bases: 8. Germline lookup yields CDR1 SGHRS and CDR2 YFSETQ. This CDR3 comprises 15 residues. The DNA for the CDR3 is TGCGCCAGCAGCTTGGCCACAGGGGATCTCCAAAAACTGTTTTTT. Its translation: CASSLATGDLQKLFF.

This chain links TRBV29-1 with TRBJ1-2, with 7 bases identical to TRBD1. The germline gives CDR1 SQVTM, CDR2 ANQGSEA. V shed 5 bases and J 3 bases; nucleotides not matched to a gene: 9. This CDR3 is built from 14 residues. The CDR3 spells CSVTRDSPYYGYTF. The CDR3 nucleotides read TGCAGCGTTACGCGGGACAGCCCTTACTATGGCTACACCTTC.

As DNA, the CDR3 is TGTGCCAGCAGTTCACCCAGGTGGGACACTGAAGCTTTCTTT. This codes for CASSSPRWDTEAFF. This rearrangement joins TRBV6-5 to TRBJ1-1; no clear D. Trimming pared 4 bases from V and 3 bases from J, leaving 12 bases between. The CDR3 contains 14 residues. The germline V gene has CDR1 MNHEY and CDR2 SVGAGI.